Included here is one T cell receptor beta chain sequence, with context. Localized lung adenocarcinoma, a non-small cell lung cancer, affected the donors. The V end was cut by 4 bases, the J end by 11 bases, with 17 bases between. CDR3 length equals 13 residues. CDR1 and CDR2 from the germline V gene are MGHDK and SYGVNS. The data stem from a study of CD4 and CD8 cells across lung adenocarcinoma regions. TCRdb ran MiXCR on the PCR reads and lists one entry per CDR3 protein. The sample yields about 5,700 distinct CDR3 sequences, 40% to 60% seen once. The TCR comes from a male donor with lung adenocarcinoma. The CD4 and CD8 labels of this study may be unreliable. Material: CD4+ T cells from the margin of a lung tumor. This sequence joins TRBV25-1 and TRBJ2-5, with D unclear. CDR3 protein: CASSGYSPSEQYF. The CDR3 region has the DNA TGTGCCAGCAGTGGGTACAGTCCTAGTGAGCAGTACTTC. The full variable domain, completed using reference TRBV25-1 and TRBJ2-5, is EADIYQTPRYLVIGTGKKITLECSQTMGHDKMYWYQQDPGMELHLIHYSYGVNSTEKGDLSSESTVSRIRTEHFPLTLESARPSHTSQYLCASSGYSPSEQYFGPGTRLLVL.